The 28 T cell receptor beta chains listed next were all sequenced from one sample in a study of blood T cell repertoires in COVID-19. The data were produced by immunoSEQ multiplex PCR, yet TCRdb's version contains in-frame clones alone and is incomplete. The sample has 150,000 to 200,000 clones, nearly 85% seen once. What was sequenced was peripheral blood. The receptors originated from a woman in her 30s with acute or convalescent COVID-19.

This clone was seen a few times. J is TRBJ2-1 and V is TRBV19; perhaps TRBD1 as D (5 bases). Trimming removed 9 bases from V and 4 bases from J, with 7 bases in between. Germline-derived CDR1 and CDR2 are LNHDA and SQIVND (reference sequence). This CDR3 comprises 11 residues. The chain's CDR3 is CASRVYNEQFF. CDR3 sequence (DNA): TGTGCCAGCAGGGTTTACAATGAGCAGTTCTTC.

The chain carries TRBV5-4 and TRBJ2-3; D might be TRBD2 (6 bases). The CDR3 has 16 residues. CDR1 and CDR2 (germline): SGHNT, YYREEE (reference sequence). Between the trimmed V and J ends, which lost 4 bases and 7 bases, there was a span of 22 bases. CDR3 nucleotides: TGTGCCAGCAGCCTACGGACTACTGCTTGGACGAATACGCAGTATTTT. Translation: CASSLRTTAWTNTQYF.

V usage is TRBV9 and J usage is TRBJ1-5; tentatively, D is TRBD1 (6 bases). V lost 4 bases and J lost 3, with 14 bases in between. From germline, CDR1 is SGDLS and CDR2 YYNGEE. CDR3 length equals 15 residues. Here the CDR3 DNA reads TGTGCCAGCAGCACACAAGGGGGGGTCAATCAGCCCCAGCATTTT. It yields the protein CASSTQGGVNQPQHF.

The V and J genes are TRBV28 and TRBJ1-3, with TRBD1 matching over 8 bases. V dropped 3 bases and J dropped 7; count of bases not matched to a gene: 8. Germline lookup yields CDR1 MDHEN and CDR2 SYDVKM. This CDR3 spans 15 amino acids. CDR3 sequence: CASSFSDRGRNTIYF. The CDR3 DNA follows: TGTGCCAGCAGTTTTTCCGACAGGGGACGGAACACCATATATTTT.

The rearrangement joins TRBV6-2 or TRBV6-3 to TRBJ1-1; no reliable D call. In germline, CDR1 is MNHEY, CDR2 SVGEGT. The V end was cut by 3 bases, the J end by 1 base, with 9 bases between. The CDR3 extends over 14 amino acids. CDR3 protein: CASSYEITNTEAFF. CDR3 coding DNA: TGTGCCAGCAGTTATGAGATAACGAACACTGAAGCTTTCTTT.

This clone was counted only a few times. This chain connects TRBV7-6 to TRBJ2-1; TRBD2 matches 9 bases. This CDR3 is built from 15 residues. Germline assignment: CDR1 SGHVS and CDR2 FNYEAQ. V gave up 5 bases and J gave up 5 bases; unmatched junction bases: 7. The CDR3 reads CASSGPGLANNEQFF. CDR3 in DNA: TGTGCCAGCAGCGGACCGGGACTAGCAAACAATGAGCAGTTCTTC.

The chain couples TRBV6-2 or TRBV6-3 to TRBJ1-4; 7 positions match TRBD1. CDR1 MNHEY and CDR2 SVGEGT come from the germline V gene. This CDR3 is built from 15 residues. V was clipped by 5 bases and J by 4 bases; unmatched bases: 7. The CDR3 DNA follows: TGTGCCAGCAGTCACAGGGGTTCCTTTAATGAAAAACTGTTTTTT. Amino acid sequence: CASSHRGSFNEKLFF.

The chain is built from TRBV12-3 or TRBV12-4 and TRBJ1-1; D may be TRBD1 (6 bases). Trimming pared 9 bases from V and 1 base from J, leaving 9 bases between. This CDR3 contains 12 residues. CDR3 region: CASSRGNTEAFF. CDR3 bases: TGTGCCAGTAGCAGGGGGAACACTGAAGCTTTCTTT.

The chain employs TRBV2 and TRBJ2-7; TRBD2 agrees at 10 bases. V gave up 11 bases and J gave up 0 bases; unmatched junction bases: 4. The CDR3 has 13 amino acids. Germline values: CDR1 SNHLY, CDR2 FYNNEI. CDR3 region: CADRLAGSYEQYF. DNA of the CDR3: TGTGCCGACCGACTAGCGGGCTCCTACGAGCAGTACTTC.

J is TRBJ2-1 and V is TRBV24-1; 8 nucleotides line up with TRBD2. The CDR3 contains 16 residues. Trimming removed 7 bases from V and 3 bases from J; junction bases left unmatched: 10. Germline CDR1 KGHDR, CDR2 SFDVKD. The CDR3 is CATSEPQAGGYNEQFF. CDR3 DNA: TGTGCCACCAGCGAACCCCAGGCGGGAGGCTACAATGAGCAGTTCTTC.

The chain employs TRBV11-3 and TRBJ2-2; 9 bases fit TRBD1. V lost 6 bases to trimming and J lost 7 bases; unmatched junction nucleotides: 6. Germline assignment: CDR1 SGHNT and CDR2 YENEEA. The CDR3 is 14 residues long. In nucleotides, the CDR3 is TGTGCCAGCAGTTGGGACAGGGCGGACGGGGAGCTGTTTTTT. Translating gives CASSWDRADGELFF.

This chain uses TRBV28 with TRBJ1-2; 10 positions match TRBD1. The CDR3 has 17 residues. From germline, CDR1 is MDHEN and CDR2 SYDVKM. V shed 8 bases, J shed 7 bases, and the junction held 19 bases outside the gene matches. CDR3 in DNA: TGTGCCAGCGGATCCCTTGCGGCGGGACAGGGGAAATCTGGCTACACCTTC. Translation: CASGSLAAGQGKSGYTF.

V usage is TRBV10-3 and J usage is TRBJ2-1, with TRBD2 identical over 8 bases. V trimming: 6 bases; J trimming: 4 bases; junction bases outside the gene matches: 8. CDR3 length equals 15 residues. CDR1 is ENHRY and CDR2 is SYGVKD in the germline V gene. The CDR3 reads CAIRGTGTRYNEQFF. CDR3 DNA sequence: TGTGCCATCAGAGGAACCGGGACTAGATACAATGAGCAGTTCTTC.

The chain carries TRBV9 and TRBJ1-1, with a weak D call TRBD1 (5 bases). V lost 4 bases, J lost 2 bases, and 9 bases lay in between. The CDR3 has 13 amino acids. The germline CDR1 and CDR2 sequences are SGDLS and YYNGEE. The CDR3 sequence: CASSRGANTEAFF. In nucleotides, the CDR3 is TGTGCCAGCAGCCGCGGGGCCAACACTGAAGCTTTCTTT.

V gene TRBV7-2 combines with J gene TRBJ2-3; the D gene is possibly TRBD1 (5 bases). CDR3 length equals 16 residues. Germline lookup yields CDR1 SGHTA and CDR2 FQGNSA. Trimming took 5 bases from V and 1 from J, leaving 16 bases between them. The CDR3 spells CASSPRGGARTDTQYF. The CDR3 region has the DNA TGTGCCAGCAGCCCTAGGGGTGGGGCGCGCACAGATACGCAGTATTTT.

The V gene is TRBV6-2 or TRBV6-3, the J gene TRBJ2-7; the match to TRBD2 covers 7 bases. Germline V lookup: CDR1 MNHEY, CDR2 SVGEGT. The CDR3 is 15 amino acids. Trimming removed 0 bases from V and 6 bases from J; junction bases left unmatched: 8. CDR3 nucleotide sequence: TGTGCCAGCAGTTACTCTCTCGTAGGGAGGGGCGAGCAGTACTTC. Encoded protein: CASSYSLVGRGEQYF.

This sequence joins TRBV3-1 (or the pseudogene TRBV3-2) and TRBJ1-4, with D tentatively TRBD1 (5 bases). V was cut by 1 base and J by 5 bases, with 8 bases left in between. The CDR3 spans 14 residues. CDR1 and CDR2 (germline): LGHDT, YNNKEL (reference sequence). CDR3 amino acids: CASSQGGENEKLFF. The CDR3 nucleotides read TGTGCCAGCAGCCAAGGGGGGGAGAATGAAAAACTGTTTTTT.

This chain joins TRBV28 and TRBJ1-5, with 7 bases matching TRBD1. CDR1 is MDHEN and CDR2 is SYDVKM in the germline V gene. The CDR3 contains 15 residues. The V gene end was trimmed by 8 bases and the J gene end by 3 bases; junction bases not matched to a gene: 10. The CDR3 here is CASGFLQGNNQPQHF. The CDR3 DNA follows: TGTGCCAGCGGGTTTCTACAGGGGAACAATCAGCCCCAGCATTTT.

This chain links TRBV11-2 with TRBJ2-3, with 11 bases that match TRBD2. The ends lost 3 bases at V and 11 bases at J; junction bases unmatched: 1. Germline CDR1 is SGHAT and CDR2 is FQNNGV. There are 12 residues in the CDR3. CDR3: CASSFTSGRQYF. Here the CDR3 DNA reads TGTGCCAGCAGCTTCACTAGCGGGAGGCAGTATTTT.

This clone was seen more than once but under ten times. The chain recombines TRBV19 with TRBJ1-1, with a tentative D call TRBD1 (6 bases). This CDR3 has 14 amino acids. With 4 bases removed from V and 8 bases from J, the gap between germline ends came to 17 bases. CDR1 LNHDA and CDR2 SQIVND come from the germline V gene (reference sequence). The CDR3 region has the DNA TGTGCCAGTAGTAGTAATTACGGGACACGCGAAGCTTTCTTT. Protein sequence: CASSSNYGTREAFF.

This clone was observed a single time. The chain links TRBV14 to TRBJ1-1; 7 bases agree with TRBD1. CDR3 length equals 15 residues. V shed 4 bases and J 3 bases; nucleotides not matched to a gene: 8. Germline CDR1 and CDR2: SGHDN and FVKESK. CDR3 in amino acids: CASSRSKQGYTEAFF. For the CDR3, the DNA is TGTGCCAGCAGCCGGAGTAAACAGGGGTACACTGAAGCTTTCTTT.

This clone was found a few times. The chain carries TRBV28 and TRBJ2-7, with 9 bases matching TRBD1. The germline gives CDR1 MDHEN, CDR2 SYDVKM. CDR3 length: 16 residues. With V trimmed by 6 bases and J by 3 bases, 12 bases remained unmatched. CDR3 loop: CASRTSLGTGYYEQYF. The CDR3 nucleotides are TGTGCCAGCAGAACCTCGCTGGGGACAGGGTACTACGAGCAGTACTTC. Based on the CDR3 plus reference TRBV28 and TRBJ2-7, the full variable domain is DVKVTQSSRYLVKRTGEKVFLECVQDMDHENMFWYRQDPGLGLRLIYFSYDVKMKEKGDIPEGYSVSREKKERFSLILESASTNQTSMYLCASRTSLGTGYYEQYFGPGTRLTVT.

The chain links TRBV7-6 to TRBJ2-1, with TRBD2 identical over 7 bases. Germline-derived CDR1 and CDR2 are SGHVS and FNYEAQ. CDR3 length equals 13 residues. Unmatched junction bases numbered 3, after V lost 3 bases and J lost 7 bases. DNA for the CDR3: TGTGCCAGCAGCTTCACCGGGGGGAATGAGCAGTTCTTC. This sequence encodes CASSFTGGNEQFF. Variable domain in full (rest from reference TRBV7-6 and TRBJ2-1): GAGVSQSPRYKVTKRGQDVALRCDPISGHVSLYWYRQALGQGPEFLTYFNYEAQQDKSGLPNDRFSAERPEGSISTLTIQRTEQRDSAMYRCASSFTGGNEQFFGPGTRLTVL.

A few counts support this clone. V usage is TRBV7-2 and J usage is TRBJ1-6; 9 bases align to TRBD1. The V gene end was trimmed by 5 bases and the J gene end by 4 bases; junction bases not matched to a gene: 3. Germline values: CDR1 SGHTA, CDR2 FQGNSA. This CDR3 has 15 amino acids. CDR3 DNA sequence: TGTGCCAGCAGCCAACAGGGGGCGTATAATTCACCCCTCCACTTT. Amino acids: CASSQQGAYNSPLHF.

This chain links TRBV28 with TRBJ2-1, with 7 bases lining up with TRBD1. Germline CDR1 and CDR2: MDHEN and SYDVKM. The CDR3 spans 15 residues. Trimming took 6 bases from V and 2 from J; bases not matched to a gene: 7. CDR3 sequence (DNA): TGTGCCAGCAGCCCGACAGGGAACCCCTACAATGAGCAGTTCTTC. This codes for CASSPTGNPYNEQFF.

V and J are TRBV5-1 and TRBJ2-7, with 8 bases lining up with TRBD2. In germline, CDR1 is SGHRS, CDR2 YFSETQ. The ends lost 3 bases at V and 2 bases at J; junction bases unmatched: 10. CDR3 length: 16 amino acids. The CDR3 DNA sequence: TGCGCCAGCAGCTACGAGCGGGGGCATCCAACCTACGAGCAGTACTTC. Encoded protein: CASSYERGHPTYEQYF.

This sequence joins TRBV6-5 and TRBJ2-3; TRBD2 aligns across 13 bases. CDR3 length: 14 amino acids. The germline CDR1 and CDR2 sequences are MNHEY and SVGAGI. Unmatched junction bases numbered 5, after V lost 6 bases and J lost 8 bases. The CDR3 sequence is CASRGLAGIGTQYF. In DNA, the CDR3 is TGTGCCAGCAGGGGACTAGCGGGGATCGGTACGCAGTATTTT.

This clone was detected once. V and J are TRBV19 and TRBJ1-5; D perhaps matches TRBD1 (5 bases). The CDR3 is 15 residues long. Between the trimmed V and J ends, which lost 5 bases and 3 bases, there was a span of 14 bases. The germline CDR1 and CDR2 sequences are LNHDA and SQIVND (reference sequence). The CDR3 loop reads CASSVSRQPNQPQHF. The CDR3 bases are TGTGCCAGTAGTGTGTCCCGACAGCCCAATCAGCCCCAGCATTTT.